This TCR beta chain was observed in a study of blood T cell repertoires in COVID-19. Study-level background: Acute and convalescent COVID-19 specimens originated in the United States, Italy and Spain. T cells, B-cell-depleted T cells, or PBMCs supplied cDNA or gDNA.

How the authors handled the data: Amplification from reference gene primers served as the basis for estimated nucleated cell counts. Assay used: immunoSEQ multiplex PCR; TCRdb lists only in-frame clones, some missing. V and J calls and clone size are as listed in that table; D and trimming were resolved from the DNA. Of some 100,000 clones listed, roughly 90% are singletons. The clonotype was recovered from a woman aged 60-75 years with acute or convalescent COVID-19. Sample: peripheral blood.

CDR3 nucleotides: TGCGCCAGCAGTGAACTAGCGGGAGATTGGGGTGAGCAGTTCTTC. Its translation is CASSELAGDWGEQFF. The V call is TRBV10-2, the J call TRBJ2-1; 11 bases line up with TRBD2. After removal of 3 bases from V and 9 bases from J, the junction contained 7 bases not matched to a gene. Germline V gives CDR1 WSHSY, CDR2 SAAADI. CDR3 length equals 15 residues.